The 12 T cell receptor beta chains below all came from one sample that was sequenced in a study of blood T cell repertoires in COVID-19. Only in-frame clones appear in the TCRdb table, and some are missing; sequencing was by immunoSEQ multiplex PCR. This table has over 250,000 clones, 80% to 95% appearing once. The sequencing sample was made of peripheral blood. These receptors came from a woman in her thirties with COVID-19, enrolled during active disease.

The genes are TRBV28 and TRBJ1-5, with TRBD1 matching over 10 bases. Germline V gene lookup returns CDR1 MDHEN and CDR2 SYDVKM. Trimming took 6 bases from V and 5 from J; bases not matched to a gene: 7. The length of the CDR3 is 15 residues. The CDR3 loop is CASSRRDRGYQPQHF. Written as DNA, the CDR3 is TGTGCCAGCAGCCGCCGGGACAGGGGATATCAGCCCCAGCATTTT.

This chain joins TRBV7-8 and TRBJ2-7; 8 bases are shared with TRBD1. V shed 6 bases, J shed 1 base, and the junction held 8 bases outside the gene matches. Germline values: CDR1 SGHVS, CDR2 FQNEAQ. The CDR3 sequence is 15 residues long. The CDR3 DNA sequence: TGTGCCAGCAGTCAGAATCAGGGGGCTTCCTACGAGCAGTACTTC. It translates to CASSQNQGASYEQYF.

This clone was picked up a small number of times. The chain links TRBV19 to TRBJ1-4; 7 nucleotides agree with TRBD1. The CDR3 is 15 residues long. Germline CDR1 is LNHDA and CDR2 is SQIVND (reference sequence). Trimming cost V 5 bases and J 3 bases; bases outside gene matches: 6. DNA of the CDR3: TGTGCCAGTAGTGGAGACAGGGCATCTAATGAAAAACTGTTTTTT. Translated, it gives CASSGDRASNEKLFF.

The chain is built from TRBV5-1 and TRBJ1-1, with 7 bases identical to TRBD1. The germline CDR1 and CDR2 sequences are SGHRS and YFSETQ. The CDR3 runs to 15 residues. V gave up 4 bases and J gave up 3 bases; unmatched junction bases: 9. The CDR3 protein is CASSLGDRADTEAFF. CDR3 bases: TGCGCCAGCAGCCTGGGAGACAGGGCTGACACTGAAGCTTTCTTT.

The chain employs TRBV30 and TRBJ1-1; D is unclear. Trimming left V 0 bases short and J 1 base short, with 9 bases between. Per the germline V gene, CDR1 is GTSNPN and CDR2 is SVGIG (reference sequence). The CDR3 loop spans 14 amino acids. CDR3 sequence reads: CAWSVWEGNTEAFF. DNA for the CDR3: TGTGCCTGGAGTGTATGGGAGGGGAACACTGAAGCTTTCTTT.

V and J are TRBV5-1 and TRBJ2-1; 7 bases match TRBD1. The CDR3 extends over 13 amino acids. The germline CDR1 and CDR2 sequences are SGHRS and YFSETQ. The trim removed 0 bases at V and 7 bases at J, leaving 1 base unmatched. CDR3 DNA sequence: TGCGCCAGCAGCTTGGGGGGACAGAATGAGCAGTTCTTC. Translating gives CASSLGGQNEQFF.

V is TRBV7-8 and J is TRBJ2-7; 12 bases line up with TRBD2. J lost 6 bases, V lost 5 bases, and 11 bases had no gene match. CDR3 size: 16 residues. Germline V gene lookup returns CDR1 SGHVS and CDR2 FQNEAQ. The CDR3 spells CASSTQSTSGRLEQYF. DNA of the CDR3: TGTGCCAGCAGCACCCAATCGACTAGCGGGAGACTCGAGCAGTACTTC.

The J gene is TRBJ2-7, the V gene TRBV7-2; 8 nucleotides agree with TRBD2. The CDR3 covers 16 residues. CDR1 SGHTA and CDR2 FQGNSA come from the germline V gene. V shed 5 bases, J shed 1 base, and the junction held 10 bases outside the gene matches. CDR3 protein: CASSRGGGSVSYEQYF. The CDR3, as DNA: TGTGCCAGCAGCCGGGGGGGCGGGAGTGTTTCCTACGAGCAGTACTTC.

The chain is built from TRBV9 and TRBJ1-5, with 7 nucleotides matching TRBD1. The length of the CDR3 is 15 residues. J was trimmed by 5 bases and V by 3 bases; bases with no gene match: 8. The germline V gene encodes CDR1 SGDLS and CDR2 YYNGEE. The CDR3 region has the DNA TGTGCCAGCAGCGCCTCCGGGGACAGAGATCAGCCCCAGCATTTT. It codes for CASSASGDRDQPQHF.

The gene calls are TRBV30 and TRBJ2-7, with 10 positions matching TRBD1. Per the germline V gene, CDR1 is GTSNPN and CDR2 is SVGIG (reference sequence). The CDR3 extends over 14 amino acids. V was clipped by 5 bases and J by 2 bases; unmatched bases: 6. The CDR3 nucleotides are TGTGCCTGGCGAACCGGGACAGGGGCCTACGAGCAGTACTTC. This codes for CAWRTGTGAYEQYF.

The rearrangement links TRBV7-9 to TRBJ2-7; perhaps TRBD1 as D (5 bases). The CDR3 is 14 amino acids. V was trimmed by 2 bases and J by 1 base, leaving 9 bases between them. Germline V gives CDR1 SEHNR, CDR2 FQNEAQ (reference sequence). The CDR3 DNA follows: TGTGCCAGCAGCTTACAAGGGGTTTCCTACGAGCAGTACTTC. Encoded protein: CASSLQGVSYEQYF. The full variable domain, its missing parts supplied by reference TRBV7-9 and TRBJ2-7, is DTGVSQNPRHKITKRGQNVTFRCDPISEHNRLYWYRQTLGQGPEFLTYFQNEAQLEKSRLLSDRFSAERPKGSFSTLEIQRTEQGDSAMYLCASSLQGVSYEQYFGPGTRLTVT.

This clone was detected only a few times. This sequence joins TRBV9 and TRBJ2-5, with 7 bases aligning to TRBD2. CDR3 size: 15 residues. Germline values: CDR1 SGDLS, CDR2 YYNGEE. The trim removed 3 bases at V and 1 base at J, leaving 6 bases unmatched. CDR3 region: CASSGGLDPQETQYF. The CDR3 DNA follows: TGTGCCAGCAGCGGCGGACTAGATCCCCAAGAGACCCAGTACTTC.